The 5 T cell receptor beta chains given below trace back to one sample, sequenced in a study of T cell responses to AZD1222 COVID-19 vaccine. Some clones are missing from TCRdb's copy, which holds only in-frame ones; the method was immunoSEQ multiplex PCR. The sample records about 150,000 clones, roughly nine tenths being singletons. Source: peripheral blood, taken on day 0 of AZD1222 vaccination. The receptor set was obtained from an adult in good health.

This chain uses TRBV7-2 with TRBJ2-7, with D perhaps assigned TRBD1 or TRBD2 (6 bases each). Germline V CDR1 and CDR2: SGHTA, FQGNSA. The CDR3 contains 17 residues. Trimming took 3 bases from V and 0 from J, leaving 18 bases between them. The CDR3 DNA reads TGTGCCAGCAGCTTCGGAGGTGGGGGGCCGAGCTCCTACGAGCAGTACTTC. Its translation is CASSFGGGGPSSYEQYF.

The V gene is TRBV6-5, the J gene TRBJ1-1; D may be TRBD1 (5 bases). The CDR3 consists of 14 residues. The V gene lost 4 bases and the J gene lost 1 base, with 10 bases spanning the gap. The germline gives CDR1 MNHEY, CDR2 SVGAGI. Written as DNA, the CDR3 is TGTGCCAGCAGTTCGACAGCCCGGAACACTGAAGCTTTCTTT. Protein product: CASSSTARNTEAFF.

The chain is built from TRBV18 and TRBJ1-5; D gene uncertain. There are 14 residues in the CDR3. Trimming stripped 4 bases from V and 6 bases from J, with 13 bases between. Germline CDR1 is KGHSH and CDR2 is LQKENI. CDR3 DNA sequence: TGTGCCAGCTCACTTATAGGAGGCCGTCAGCCCCAGCATTTT. It yields the protein CASSLIGGRQPQHF.

The rearrangement uses TRBV6-2 or TRBV6-3 and TRBJ1-6; 9 nucleotides agree with TRBD1. J lost 9 bases, V lost 0 bases, and 6 bases had no gene match. Germline V gives CDR1 MNHEY, CDR2 SVGEGT. The CDR3 consists of 16 residues. The CDR3 DNA is TGTGCCAGCAGTTACTCGTCCGGGACAGGGACTTCACCCCTCCACTTT. This codes for CASSYSSGTGTSPLHF.

The V and J genes are TRBV2 and TRBJ2-1; 7 bases map to TRBD1. The V gene end was trimmed by 8 bases and the J gene end by 5 bases; junction bases not matched to a gene: 15. From germline, CDR1 is SNHLY and CDR2 FYNNEI. The CDR3 consists of 16 residues. The CDR3 loop is CASFLQRGRNDNEQFF. CDR3 coding DNA: TGTGCCAGCTTCCTACAGAGGGGGCGAAATGACAATGAGCAGTTCTTC.